These T cell receptor beta chains were read from a single sample in a study of blood T cell repertoires in COVID-19. The assay was immunoSEQ multiplex PCR, and TCRdb's table has in-frame clones only and misses some. The sample holds tens of thousands of clones, 75% to 90% seen once. The sample was peripheral blood. The source of these receptors is a man between 65 and 85 years old with active or convalescent COVID-19. CDR3s include the opening cysteine and the closing phenylalanine or tryptophan. Each record gives: V gene, D gene, J gene, CDR3 length, clone size, CDR3 protein, CDR3 DNA. D genes are given only for firm matches. A clone size is listed for some rows: how often the clone was seen (once, few, many), or a class if it is expanded.

TRBV2	-	TRBJ2-2	15	-	CASSEGRADTGELFF	TGTGCCAGCAGTGAAGGCAGGGCGGACACCGGGGAGCTGTTTTTT
TRBV6-2/TRBV6-3	TRBD1	TRBJ1-2	15	few	CASSFPGQGADGYTF	TGTGCCAGCAGCTTCCCGGGACAGGGGGCAGACGGCTACACCTTC
TRBV5-1	TRBD2	TRBJ2-7	16	once	CASSLEGASGSWEQYF	TGCGCCAGCAGCTTGGAGGGGGCTAGCGGGAGTTGGGAGCAGTACTTC
TRBV4-1	TRBD1	TRBJ2-7	15	-	CASSLGQGVFHEQYF	TGCGCCAGCAGCCTGGGACAGGGCGTGTTCCACGAGCAGTACTTC
TRBV10-3	-	TRBJ1-5	14	-	CAISAAGLGQPQHF	TGTGCCATCAGTGCTGCAGGGCTTGGGCAGCCCCAGCATTTT
TRBV6-1	TRBD1	TRBJ1-6	14	-	CASSYEGAISPLHF	TGTGCCAGCAGTTATGAGGGGGCGATTTCACCCCTCCACTTT
TRBV28	TRBD1	TRBJ1-1	18	-	CASSFGGFSTGMNTEAFF	TGTGCCAGCAGTTTTGGGGGCTTCTCGACAGGGATGAACACTGAAGCTTTCTTT
TRBV11-2	TRBD1	TRBJ1-6	15	few	CASSPGQGAGSPLHF	TGTGCCAGCAGCCCTGGACAGGGGGCCGGCTCACCCCTCCACTTT
TRBV6-5	TRBD1	TRBJ2-2	14	once	CASSWTGMTGELFF	TGTGCCAGCAGTTGGACAGGGATGACCGGGGAGCTGTTTTTT
TRBV28	-	TRBJ1-4	14	-	CASRRQEIHEKLFF	TGTGCCAGCAGAAGACAGGAGATACATGAAAAACTGTTTTTT
TRBV10-3	-	TRBJ1-2	15	-	CAIRREVLTNYGYTF	TGTGCCATCAGACGAGAGGTCCTTACTAACTATGGCTACACCTTC
TRBV28	-	TRBJ1-4	15	-	CASSSGQLGIEKLFF	TGTGCCAGCAGTTCCGGACAGCTCGGTATTGAAAAACTGTTTTTT
TRBV6-6	-	TRBJ2-6	17	-	CASSPQRAYSGANVLTF	TGTGCCAGCAGTCCCCAGAGGGCCTACTCTGGGGCCAACGTCCTGACTTTC
TRBV19	-	TRBJ1-5	16	-	CASSPRGGPSNQPQHF	TGTGCCAGTAGTCCCCGGGGAGGGCCTAGCAATCAGCCCCAGCATTTT
TRBV11-2	TRBD2	TRBJ2-7	14	-	CASSPSGSLSEQYF	TGTGCCAGCAGCCCTAGCGGGAGCTTAAGCGAGCAGTACTTC
TRBV18	-	TRBJ2-2	16	once	CASSPLGTTNTGELFF	TGTGCCAGCTCACCGCTAGGGACAACGAACACCGGGGAGCTGTTTTTT
TRBV9	TRBD2	TRBJ2-1	14	-	CASGKREDRNEQFF	TGTGCCAGCGGGAAGCGGGAGGATCGGAATGAGCAGTTCTTC
TRBV6-6	TRBD1	TRBJ1-1	14	once	CASHRQGLGTEAFF	TGTGCCAGCCACCGACAGGGCTTGGGCACTGAAGCTTTCTTT
TRBV28	-	TRBJ2-1	15	once	CASSSLPGVNNEQFF	TGTGCCAGCAGTTCCCTCCCGGGAGTTAACAATGAGCAGTTCTTC
TRBV7-3	-	TRBJ2-2	18	-	CASSLRGLLTSNTGELFF	TGTGCCAGCAGCTTACGGGGACTCCTCACTTCGAACACCGGGGAGCTGTTTTTT
TRBV7-6	TRBD2	TRBJ2-1	18	-	CASSPGTSGRSSYNEQFF	TGTGCCAGCAGTCCCGGGACTAGCGGGAGAAGTTCCTACAATGAGCAGTTCTTC
TRBV6-6	TRBD2	TRBJ2-1	14	-	CASRYSGRAPEQFF	TGTGCCAGCAGATATAGCGGGAGGGCCCCTGAGCAGTTCTTC
TRBV28	TRBD2	TRBJ2-7	17	once	CASSLSGTSGMVYEQYF	TGTGCCAGCAGTTTATCCGGGACTAGCGGGATGGTCTACGAGCAGTACTTC
TRBV11-3	TRBD1	TRBJ2-7	14	-	CASSPGQASYEQYF	TGTGCCAGCAGCCCCGGACAGGCCTCTTACGAGCAGTACTTC
TRBV19	-	TRBJ2-5	16	-	CASSIGRVKNQETQYF	TGTGCCAGTAGTATAGGGAGGGTGAAGAATCAAGAGACCCAGTACTTC
TRBV6-5	-	TRBJ1-1	14	-	CASSYSPVNTEAFF	TGTGCCAGCAGTTACTCGCCAGTGAACACTGAAGCTTTCTTT
TRBV30	-	TRBJ1-5	14	-	CAWSVGPSNQPQHF	TGTGCCTGGAGTGTCGGTCCGAGCAATCAGCCCCAGCATTTT
TRBV5-1	TRBD1	TRBJ1-2	16	-	CASSLGPEAGGYGYTF	TGCGCCAGCAGCTTGGGCCCTGAGGCAGGGGGATATGGCTACACCTTC
TRBV4-3	TRBD1	TRBJ1-2	16	-	CASSLDRGAIFYGYTF	TGCGCCAGCAGCCTGGACAGGGGAGCTATATTCTATGGCTACACCTTC
TRBV29-1	TRBD1	TRBJ1-2	14	few	CSVDRDREGYGYTF	TGCAGCGTAGACCGGGACAGGGAAGGGTATGGCTACACCTTC
TRBV6-2/TRBV6-3	TRBD1	TRBJ1-2	16	-	CASSYRGQGAGYGYTF	TGTGCCAGCAGTTACAGGGGACAGGGGGCTGGCTATGGCTACACCTTC
TRBV2	-	TRBJ2-7	15	once	CASRSETGIIYEQYF	TGTGCCAGCAGGTCGGAAACAGGGATCATATACGAGCAGTACTTC
TRBV25-1	TRBD1	TRBJ2-4	15	-	CASSDLGTGENIQYF	TGTGCCAGCAGTGACCTCGGGACAGGCGAAAACATTCAGTACTTC
TRBV10-3	TRBD2	TRBJ2-3	16	-	CAISESTSGRPDTQYF	TGTGCCATCAGTGAGTCGACTAGCGGGAGACCAGATACGCAGTATTTT
TRBV4-2	-	TRBJ2-2	14	-	CASSQQQGTGELFF	TGTGCCAGCAGCCAACAGCAGGGCACCGGGGAGCTGTTTTTT
TRBV28	-	TRBJ1-2	13	-	CASRRDLSYGYTF	TGTGCCAGCAGGAGGGACTTAAGCTATGGCTACACCTTC